Detailed here is one TCR beta chain. Its antigen is currently not known. Base qualities are not at hand, and no much larger clone is one base apart. The data are from a study of T cells in localized non-small cell lung cancer (dated by TCRdb to 2020 to 2021). About the investigation overall: Comparing tumors with uninvolved tumor-adjacent lungs, the study looked at the T cell repertoires of 200 to 250 patients with early-stage NSCLC. NSCLC patients had a mean age of roughly 66 years, and 120 to 150 were male and over 85 female. The cohort was made up of around 220 treatment-naive NSCLC patients whose localized lung tumors had been resected.

According to the germline V gene, CDR1 reads SGDLS and CDR2 reads YYNGEE. The CDR3 runs 13 residues from the cysteine to the phenylalanine. Only CDR3 DNA is held: 39 bases, read in frame from base 1. The junction shows trimming of 4 bases on V and 3 bases on J, plus 8 bases between the germline ends. At diagnosis, tumor, uninvolved tumor-adjacent lung and peripheral blood were collected and then preserved as a mix of FFPE and fresh-frozen material. For TCR repertoire profiling, blood samples were analyzed in the form of peripheral blood mononuclear cells. TCR beta CDR3 regions were sequenced from DNA using the immunoSEQ Assay. Concerning the study's data processing: T cell density was computed as TCR beta template counts normalized to usable DNA estimated by amplifying housekeeping genes. Richness was estimated with the preseqR package, extrapolating to 400,000 templates for PBMC samples and 120,000 templates for tissue samples. Clonality was defined as one minus Pielou's evenness. Tissue-enriched TCRs were identified by differential abundance testing using productive amino-acid clonotypes, minimum total count 5 and alpha 0.1. Repertoire overlap between compartments was quantified with the Jaccard Index and Morisita Overlap Index. GLIPH clustered TCR beta CDR3s with public tetramer-defined viral CDR3s; viral motifs required at least three viral sequences plus V-gene enrichment. The clones in this table, taken by TCRdb from immuneACCESS, are in-frame only. Not every clone is retained; where verified, under half of the shortfall comes from an unresolved V gene, and the cause of the rest is unknown. V and J calls and clone size are as listed in that table; D and trimming were resolved from the DNA. This sample is represented by 35,000 to 40,000 clones; approximately 88% of them were singletons. The ten largest clonotypes hold around 2.9% of the sample.

Study-wide findings and limitations: Longer overall survival was associated with higher blood T cell density, whereas shorter survival was associated with higher adjacent-lung clonality. Uninvolved tumor-adjacent lung showed the highest T cell clonality, higher than tumor, which suggests more focused antigenic responses in the uninvolved tumor-adjacent lung. Because multi-region tumor sequencing was not done, intratumor heterogeneity could not be ruled out. Of the top 100 tumor clones, a median of approximately 60 were detected in paired uninvolved adjacent lung; approximately 28 were also among that lung's top 100. Because of the exploratory design, TCR variables were selected using unadjusted p-values without false-discovery rate correction.

The sequence was obtained from a woman aged 40-75 years with stage I lung adenocarcinoma. Sequences were derived from peripheral blood, sampled before any cancer treatment. The chain joins TRBV9 to TRBJ1-5; too little of a D gene remains to name it. The sequenced DNA: TGTGCCAGCAGCCCCCTGCCCAATCAGCCCCAGCATTTT. Its protein reads: CASSPLPNQPQHF.